The source of this TCR beta chain is a study of cytomegalovirus exposure and HLA in healthy donors. CDR1 is SGHRS, CDR2 YFSETQ, per germline. V lost 4 bases and J 9 bases, leaving 14 bases between the germline ends. The CDR3 has 14 amino acids. Primers included in the PCR were 60 Vbeta and 13 Jbeta primers. The repertoire was sequenced with immunoSEQ multiplex PCR; TCRdb's copy has only in-frame clones and lacks some. Of more than 60,000 clones in the sample, approximately 72% were seen once. The TCR comes from a woman between 40 and 50 years old in good health and CMV-seropositive. The sample consisted of PBMCs. The J gene is TRBJ1-6, the V gene TRBV5-1; no definite D call. The CDR3 DNA reads as TGCGCCAGCAGCCCCTTCGGGATTGGTTCACCCCTCCACTTT. Its protein product is CASSPFGIGSPLHF.